Below are 15 T cell receptor beta chains sequenced from a single sample in a study of blood T cell repertoires in COVID-19. The repertoire was sequenced with immunoSEQ multiplex PCR; TCRdb's copy has only in-frame clones and lacks some. The sample gives 120,000 to 150,000 clones, around 84% of which show up once; around 5% is in the top ten. Sequencing was carried out using peripheral blood. These receptors originate from a human donor in a cohort sampled during active COVID-19.

CDR3: CASSTQGNSYNEQFF. DNA of the CDR3: TGTGCCAGCAGCACACAGGGAAACTCCTACAATGAGCAGTTCTTC. V and J are TRBV5-4 and TRBJ2-1; D is perhaps TRBD1 (6 bases). Looked up from germline, CDR1 is SGHNT and CDR2 is YYREEE (reference sequence). The V end was cut by 4 bases, the J end by 0 bases, with 11 bases between. CDR3 length: 15 amino acids. The entire variable domain, with the rest obtained from reference TRBV5-4 and TRBJ2-1, is as follows: ETGVTQSPTHLIKTRGQQVTLRCSSQSGHNTVSWYQQALGQGPQFIFQYYREEENGRGNFPPRFSGLQFPNYSSELNVNALELDDSALYLCASSTQGNSYNEQFFGPGTRLTVL.

The chain couples TRBV10-2 to TRBJ1-2; D might be TRBD1 (5 bases). V lost 6 bases and J 5 bases, leaving 16 bases between the germline ends. CDR1 WSHSY and CDR2 SAAADI come from the germline V gene. This CDR3 spans 14 amino acids. The CDR3 is CASRSTAAEYGYTF. The CDR3 coding sequence is TGCGCCAGCAGATCGACAGCCGCAGAATATGGCTACACCTTC.

This chain links TRBV27 with TRBJ1-2, with 12 bases lining up with TRBD1. The ends lost 6 bases at V and 6 bases at J; junction bases unmatched: 8. The CDR3 is 15 residues long. In germline, CDR1 is MNHEY, CDR2 SMNVEV (reference sequence). CDR3 region: CASRGLGQGADGYTF. The CDR3 bases are TGTGCCAGCAGGGGGCTGGGACAGGGGGCCGATGGCTACACCTTC.

This chain connects TRBV13 to TRBJ2-7, with 9 bases matching TRBD1. Germline V gene lookup returns CDR1 PRHDT and CDR2 FYEKMQ (reference sequence). V dropped 4 bases and J dropped 1; count of bases not matched to a gene: 5. The CDR3 loop spans 15 amino acids. The CDR3 loop reads CASSSGQGSSYEQYF. CDR3 nucleotide sequence: TGTGCCAGCAGCTCCGGACAGGGGTCTTCCTACGAGCAGTACTTC. Combining the CDR3 with reference TRBV13 and TRBJ2-7 gives the whole variable domain AAGVIQSPRHLIKEKRETATLKCYPIPRHDTVYWYQQGPGQDPQFLISFYEKMQSDKGSIPDRFSAQQFSDYHSELNMSSLELGDSALYFCASSSGQGSSYEQYFGPGTRLTVT.

The gene calls are TRBV4-1 and TRBJ1-2; the match to TRBD1 covers 7 bases. CDR1 and CDR2 (germline): MGHRA, YSYEKL. The CDR3 length is 13 residues. V lost 4 bases and J lost 7; bases outside the gene matches: 6. CDR3 DNA: TGCGCCAGCAGCCGGACAGGAGGCGGTGGCTACACCTTC. Translation gives CASSRTGGGGYTF.

V gene TRBV7-6 combines with J gene TRBJ1-2, with D perhaps matching TRBD1 (6 bases). Germline assignment: CDR1 SGHVS and CDR2 FNYEAQ. The CDR3 totals 16 residues. With 1 base removed from V and 1 base from J, the gap between germline ends came to 13 bases. The CDR3 region has the DNA TGTGCCAGCAGCTTAGTAGCAGGGGCGAGTAACTATGGCTACACCTTC. Amino acids: CASSLVAGASNYGYTF.

J is TRBJ2-1 and V is TRBV28; 10 bases align to TRBD1. V shed 6 bases, J shed 3 bases, and the junction held 5 bases outside the gene matches. This CDR3 spans 15 amino acids. Germline CDR1 MDHEN, CDR2 SYDVKM. The CDR3 loop reads CASSPGTGDYNEQFF. The DNA of the CDR3 is TGTGCCAGCAGCCCCGGGACAGGGGACTACAATGAGCAGTTCTTC.

J is TRBJ2-4 and V is TRBV6-5; weak D call: TRBD1 (6 bases). The CDR3 sequence is 14 residues long. V was clipped by 5 bases and J by 3 bases, with 11 bases between them. Germline assignment: CDR1 MNHEY and CDR2 SVGAGI. The CDR3: CASSTGTDKNIQYF. The CDR3 DNA reads as TGTGCCAGCAGTACAGGGACCGACAAAAACATTCAGTACTTC.

The V call is TRBV18, the J call TRBJ2-1; 7 positions agree with TRBD2. The CDR3 is made up of 13 amino acids. Germline-derived CDR1 and CDR2 are KGHSH and LQKENI. The trim removed 3 bases at V and 7 bases at J, leaving 3 bases unmatched. DNA of the CDR3: TGTGCCAGCTCACCGCGGGGGAAAAATGAGCAGTTCTTC. As protein: CASSPRGKNEQFF.

This clone has a single count. The rearrangement uses TRBV6-5 and TRBJ2-7; 9 nucleotides agree with TRBD2. This CDR3 spans 14 amino acids. CDR1 is MNHEY and CDR2 is SVGAGI in the germline V gene. Trimming took 7 bases from V and 2 from J; bases not matched to a gene: 6. The CDR3 DNA sequence: TGTGCCAGCATCGAGCCTAGCGGGGCCTACGAGCAGTACTTC. Translated: CASIEPSGAYEQYF.

The chain recombines TRBV25-1 with TRBJ1-1; D is unclear. Trimming took 10 bases from V and 3 from J, leaving 12 bases between them. This CDR3 comprises 12 residues. Per germline, CDR1 MGHDK and CDR2 SYGVNS. CDR3 sequence (DNA): TGTGCCATTAGGAACGGAGACACTGAAGCTTTCTTT. It translates to CAIRNGDTEAFF.

This sequence joins TRBV5-4 and TRBJ2-1, with a weak D call TRBD2 (5 bases). Germline CDR1 SGHNT, CDR2 YYREEE (reference sequence). V was cut by 0 bases and J by 6 bases, with 10 bases left in between. The CDR3 consists of 14 residues. CDR3 sequence: CASSLDPSSNEQFF. CDR3 bases: TGTGCCAGCAGCTTGGACCCTAGCAGCAATGAGCAGTTCTTC.

The chain carries TRBV7-3 and TRBJ2-1; TRBD1 aligns across 8 bases. The CDR3 is 17 residues long. Germline CDR1 reads SGHTA; CDR2 reads FQGTGA. Trimming cost V 5 bases and J 0 bases; bases outside gene matches: 9. Here the CDR3 reads CASSPTPGTGSYNEQFF. The CDR3 DNA follows: TGTGCCAGCAGCCCCACCCCCGGGACAGGCTCCTACAATGAGCAGTTCTTC.

To note about this clone: Different DNA sequences within this sample yield the same CDR3. V usage is TRBV28 and J usage is TRBJ2-5, with TRBD2 matching 15 bases. This CDR3 comprises 17 residues. Trimming took 8 bases from V and 4 from J; bases not matched to a gene: 11. Germline lookup yields CDR1 MDHEN and CDR2 SYDVKM. For the CDR3, the DNA is TGTGCCAGCCGGCGAGGGGGACTAGCGGGGGGAGGAGAGACCCAGTACTTC. Residues: CASRRGGLAGGGETQYF.

V gene TRBV19 combines with J gene TRBJ2-3, with 7 bases aligning to TRBD1. The CDR3 extends over 15 amino acids. Germline CDR1 reads LNHDA; CDR2 reads SQIVND (reference sequence). J was trimmed by 2 bases and V by 6 bases; bases with no gene match: 8. The CDR3 DNA sequence: TGTGCCAGTAGCAACCGACAGGGACCCACAGATACGCAGTATTTT. Encoded protein: CASSNRQGPTDTQYF. Full variable domain (rest looked up from reference TRBV19 and TRBJ2-3): DGGITQSPKYLFRKEGQNVTLSCEQNLNHDAMYWYRQDPGQGLRLIYYSQIVNDFQKGDIAEGYSVSREKKESFPLTVTSAQKNPTAFYLCASSNRQGPTDTQYFGPGTRLTVL.